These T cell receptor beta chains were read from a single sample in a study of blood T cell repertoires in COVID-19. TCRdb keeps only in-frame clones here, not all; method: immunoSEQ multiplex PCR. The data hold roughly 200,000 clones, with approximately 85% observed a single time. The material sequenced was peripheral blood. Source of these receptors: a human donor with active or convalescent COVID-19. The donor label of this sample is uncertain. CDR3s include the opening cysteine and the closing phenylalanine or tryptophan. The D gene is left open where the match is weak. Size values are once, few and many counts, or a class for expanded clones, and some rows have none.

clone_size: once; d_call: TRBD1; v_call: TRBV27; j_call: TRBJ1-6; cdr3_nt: TGTGCCAGCACCAGACCCGGGACAGGGAACTCACCCCTCCACTTT; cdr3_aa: CASTRPGTGNSPLHF
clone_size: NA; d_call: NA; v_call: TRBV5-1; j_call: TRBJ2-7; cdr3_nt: TGCGCCAGCAGCCTCGTTCCCTACGAGCAGTACTTC; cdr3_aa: CASSLVPYEQYF
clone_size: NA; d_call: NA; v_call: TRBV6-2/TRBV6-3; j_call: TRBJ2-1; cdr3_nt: TGTGCCAGCAGTTACCACCCGGGGGACTACAATGAGCAGTTCTTC; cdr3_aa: CASSYHPGDYNEQFF
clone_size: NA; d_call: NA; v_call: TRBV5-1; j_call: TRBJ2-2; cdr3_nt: TGCGCCAGCAGCTTGTTTGCAGGGGTGAACACCGGGGAGCTGTTTTTT; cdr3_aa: CASSLFAGVNTGELFF
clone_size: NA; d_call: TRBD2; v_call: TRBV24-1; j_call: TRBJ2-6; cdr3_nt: TGTGCCACCAGTGATAGCGGGAGGACCACTAGCGCCTCTGGGGCCAACGTCCTGACTTTC; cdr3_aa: CATSDSGRTTSASGANVLTF
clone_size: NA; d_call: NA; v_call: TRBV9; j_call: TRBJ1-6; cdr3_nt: TGTGCCAGCAGCGTAACTTCTCACAGGGAGAATACACCCCTCCACTTT; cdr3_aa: CASSVTSHRENTPLHF
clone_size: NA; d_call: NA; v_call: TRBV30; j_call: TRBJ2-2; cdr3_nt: TGTGCCTGGAGTGGACAACAGGGGAGGGGGGAGCTGTTTTTT; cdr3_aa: CAWSGQQGRGELFF
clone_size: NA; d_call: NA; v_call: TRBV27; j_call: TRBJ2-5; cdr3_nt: TGCGCCAGCAGTTTCACAGGGATCGAGACCCAGTACTTC; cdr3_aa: CASSFTGIETQYF
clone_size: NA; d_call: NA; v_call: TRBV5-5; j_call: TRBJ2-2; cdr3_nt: TGTGCCAGCAGCTTGGCGGCGGGTTCTCCCGGGGAGCTGTTTTTT; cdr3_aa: CASSLAAGSPGELFF
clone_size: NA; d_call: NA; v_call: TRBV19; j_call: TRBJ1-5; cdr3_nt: TGTGCCAGTAGTTCCGGGACACCCGCCACCGTGGATTTT; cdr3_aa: CASSSGTPATVDF
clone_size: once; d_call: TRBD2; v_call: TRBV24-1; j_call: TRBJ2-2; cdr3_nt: TGTGCCACCAGTGAAAGCGGGGGTGCGAACACCGGGGAGCTGTTTTTT; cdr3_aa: CATSESGGANTGELFF
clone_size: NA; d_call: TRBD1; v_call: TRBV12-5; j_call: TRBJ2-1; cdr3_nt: TGTGCTAGTGGTCTACAGGGGACCTACAATGAGCAGTTCTTC; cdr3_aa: CASGLQGTYNEQFF
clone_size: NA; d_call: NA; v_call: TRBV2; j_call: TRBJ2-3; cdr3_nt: TGTGCCACCCCGGGGGTAGGGGCCACAGATACGCAGTATTTT; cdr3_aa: CATPGVGATDTQYF
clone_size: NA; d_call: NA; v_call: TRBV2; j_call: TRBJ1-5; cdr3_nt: TGTGCCAGCAGTGAAGCTGGGCAGTTGAATCAGCCCCAGCATTTT; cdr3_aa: CASSEAGQLNQPQHF
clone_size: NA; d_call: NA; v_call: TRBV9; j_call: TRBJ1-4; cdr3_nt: TGTGCCAGCAGCGTATCTCCAATGGCCTCTAATGAAAAACTGTTTTTT; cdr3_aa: CASSVSPMASNEKLFF
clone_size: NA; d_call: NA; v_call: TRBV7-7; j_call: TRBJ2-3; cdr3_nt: TGTGCCCGATCGGCGGGCTTCACAGATACGCAGTATTTT; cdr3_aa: CARSAGFTDTQYF
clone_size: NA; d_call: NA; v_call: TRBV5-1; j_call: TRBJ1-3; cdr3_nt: TGCGCCAGCTCGCCACTAAGCTCTGGAAACACCATATATTTT; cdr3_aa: CASSPLSSGNTIYF
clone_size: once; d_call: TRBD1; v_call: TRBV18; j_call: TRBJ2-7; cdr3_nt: TGTGCCAGCTCACCACTTGGACAGGGGGGGTCACAGTTGTACGAGCAGTACTTC; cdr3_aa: CASSPLGQGGSQLYEQYF
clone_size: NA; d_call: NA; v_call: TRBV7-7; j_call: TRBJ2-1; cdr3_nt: TGTGCTAGCAGCCCTAGCCGGGACAATGAGCAGTTCTTC; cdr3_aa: CASSPSRDNEQFF
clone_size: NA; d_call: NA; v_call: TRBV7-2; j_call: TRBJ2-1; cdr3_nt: TGTGCCAGCAGCCAACAGGGCAATGAGCAGTTCTTC; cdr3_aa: CASSQQGNEQFF
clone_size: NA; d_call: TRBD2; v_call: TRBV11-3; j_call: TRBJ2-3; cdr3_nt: TGTGCCAGCAGCATGACTAGCGCCTCAGATACGCAGTATTTT; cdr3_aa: CASSMTSASDTQYF
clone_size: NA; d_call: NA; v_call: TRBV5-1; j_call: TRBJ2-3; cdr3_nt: TGCGCCAGCAGTCTAGCACCCCGGGGGTTTGATACGCAGTATTTT; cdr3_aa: CASSLAPRGFDTQYF
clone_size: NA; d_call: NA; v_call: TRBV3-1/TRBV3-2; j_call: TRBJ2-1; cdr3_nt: TGTGCCAGCAGCACAGGTCGCGAGCAGTTCTTC; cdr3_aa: CASSTGREQFF
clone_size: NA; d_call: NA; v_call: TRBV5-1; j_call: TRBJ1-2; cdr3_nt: TGCGCCAGCGCCGGACAGACATGGGAGGGCTACACCTTC; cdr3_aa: CASAGQTWEGYTF
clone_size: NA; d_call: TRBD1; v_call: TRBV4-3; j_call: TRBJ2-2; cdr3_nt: TGCGCCAGCAGCCAAGCTCTGAGGGACAGGAGCAGGGTCTCCGGGGAGCTGTTTTTT; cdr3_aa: CASSQALRDRSRVSGELFF
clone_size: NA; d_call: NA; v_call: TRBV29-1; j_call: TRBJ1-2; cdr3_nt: TGCAGCGTCCAGGCAGCCTCTTATGGCTACACCTTC; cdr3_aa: CSVQAASYGYTF
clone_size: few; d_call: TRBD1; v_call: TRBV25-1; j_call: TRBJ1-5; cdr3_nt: TGTGCCAGCAGTGGGGACAGAGTCATGGGCAATAGCAATCAGCCCCAGCATTTT; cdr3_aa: CASSGDRVMGNSNQPQHF
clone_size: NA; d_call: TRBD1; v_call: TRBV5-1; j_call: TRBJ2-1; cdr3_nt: TGCGCCAGCAGCTTGAACCCGGACAGGGGTAATAATGAGCAGTTCTTC; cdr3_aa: CASSLNPDRGNNEQFF
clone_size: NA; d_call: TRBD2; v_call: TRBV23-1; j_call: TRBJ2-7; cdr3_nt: TGCGCCAGCAGTAGTATTCGGAGCGGGGGGGCGGAAGAGCAGTACTTC; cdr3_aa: CASSSIRSGGAEEQYF
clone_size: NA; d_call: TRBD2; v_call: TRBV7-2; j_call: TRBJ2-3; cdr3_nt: TGTGCCAGCAGCTCGGGGGGATTCGAGAAGGATACGCAGTATTTT; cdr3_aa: CASSSGGFEKDTQYF
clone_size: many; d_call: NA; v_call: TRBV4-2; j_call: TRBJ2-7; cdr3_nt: TGTGCCAGCAGCCAAGGAACGGGTCGCTACGAGCAGTACTTC; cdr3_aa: CASSQGTGRYEQYF
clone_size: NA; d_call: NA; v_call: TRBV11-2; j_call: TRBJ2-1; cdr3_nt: TGTGCCAGCAGCTTAGCCCCCAGGGCAGATAATGAGCAGTTCTTC; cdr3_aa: CASSLAPRADNEQFF
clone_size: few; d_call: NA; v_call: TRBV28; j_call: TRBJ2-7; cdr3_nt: TGTGCCAGCAGTCTCCGAGCCTACGAGCAGTACTTC; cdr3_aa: CASSLRAYEQYF
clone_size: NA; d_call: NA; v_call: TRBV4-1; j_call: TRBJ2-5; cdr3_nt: TGCGCCAGCAGCCCCGAGTGGCAAGAGACCCAGTACTTC; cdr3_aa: CASSPEWQETQYF
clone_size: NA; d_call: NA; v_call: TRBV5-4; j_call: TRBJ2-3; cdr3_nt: TGTGCCAGCAGCTTAAAAGACTGGTCCGGAGATACGCAGTATTTT; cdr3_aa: CASSLKDWSGDTQYF
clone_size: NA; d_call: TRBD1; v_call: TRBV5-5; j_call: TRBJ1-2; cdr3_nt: TGTGCCAGCAGCTTGAGGGACAGGGGAGGAATTATTAACTATGGCTACACCTTC; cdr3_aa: CASSLRDRGGIINYGYTF
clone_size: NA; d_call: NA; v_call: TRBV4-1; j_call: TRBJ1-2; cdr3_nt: TGCGCCAGCAGCCAAGATGTGAGGTATGGCTACACCTTC; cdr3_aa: CASSQDVRYGYTF
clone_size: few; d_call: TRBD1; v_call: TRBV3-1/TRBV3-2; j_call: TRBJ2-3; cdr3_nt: TGTGCCAGCAGCCAAGAAGGACAGGGGGACGATACGCAGTATTTT; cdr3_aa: CASSQEGQGDDTQYF
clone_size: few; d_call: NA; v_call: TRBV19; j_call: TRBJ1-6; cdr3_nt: TGTGCCACATCCGGACACCGTCATAATAATTCACCCCTCCACTTT; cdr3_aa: CATSGHRHNNSPLHF
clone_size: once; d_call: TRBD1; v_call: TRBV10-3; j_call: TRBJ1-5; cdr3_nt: TGTGCCATCAGTGTGAGACAGGGGCTCTCCAATCAGCCCCAGCATTTT; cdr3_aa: CAISVRQGLSNQPQHF
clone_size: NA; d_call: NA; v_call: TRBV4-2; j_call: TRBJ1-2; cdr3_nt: TGTGCCAGCTCCCCAGAGAGGGTTTCGAGTCGGAGGGGCTACACCTTC; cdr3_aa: CASSPERVSSRRGYTF
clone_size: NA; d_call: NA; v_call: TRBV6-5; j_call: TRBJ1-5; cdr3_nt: TGTGCCAGCAGCCAGAACTGGGGGGGCAATCAGCCCCAGCATTTT; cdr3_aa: CASSQNWGGNQPQHF
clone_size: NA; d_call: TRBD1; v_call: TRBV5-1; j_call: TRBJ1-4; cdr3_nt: TGCGCCAGCAGCCCGGGACAGGGGGCAGGTAATGAAAAACTGTTTTTT; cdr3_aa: CASSPGQGAGNEKLFF
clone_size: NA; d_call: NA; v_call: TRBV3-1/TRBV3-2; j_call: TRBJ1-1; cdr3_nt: TGTGCCAGCATCGGAGGGACTGAAGCTTTCTTT; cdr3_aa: CASIGGTEAFF
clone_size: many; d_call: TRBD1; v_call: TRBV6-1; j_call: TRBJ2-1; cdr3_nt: TGTGCCAGCAGTGAATTTAACAGGGGGCTTGGCAATGAGCAGTTCTTC; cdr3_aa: CASSEFNRGLGNEQFF
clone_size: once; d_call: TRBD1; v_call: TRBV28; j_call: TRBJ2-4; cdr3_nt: TGTGCCAGCAGTGGGGGGGGGACAGGGACCTTAACTAGACTAGCCAAAAACATTCAGTACTTC; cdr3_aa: CASSGGGTGTLTRLAKNIQYF
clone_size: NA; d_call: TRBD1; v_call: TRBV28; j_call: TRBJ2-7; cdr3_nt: TGTGCCAGCAGCCCAACCGGGACAGGGAACACCTACGAGCAGTACTTC; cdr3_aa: CASSPTGTGNTYEQYF